The rows below give T cell receptor beta chains drawn from one sample of a study of cytomegalovirus exposure and HLA in healthy donors. The table came from immunoSEQ multiplex PCR; TCRdb's copy has only in-frame clones and leaves some out. The sample contains 95,000 to 150,000 clones, 81% of which appear only once. Specimen: PBMCs. The receptors derive from a man between 40 and 49 years old in good health and CMV-seronegative. CDR3s leave out the opening cysteine and the closing phenylalanine or tryptophan. A D gene is named only where the DNA matches it firmly. For some rows the clone size is stated as once, few or many, or as a class when expanded; others skip it.

V gene: TRBV6-1; J gene: TRBJ1-3; D gene: TRBD1; clone size: .; CDR3 protein: ASTDRGSGNTIY
V gene: TRBV15; J gene: TRBJ2-7; D gene: TRBD2; clone size: .; CDR3 protein: ATSRDGLAGGVSY
V gene: TRBV9; J gene: TRBJ1-1; D gene: TRBD1; clone size: .; CDR3 protein: ASSPREDRVSAF
V gene: TRBV5-8; J gene: TRBJ1-2; D gene: .; clone size: .; CDR3 protein: ASSLNQGFSMGGYT
V gene: TRBV7-3; J gene: TRBJ1-1; D gene: TRBD1; clone size: .; CDR3 protein: ASSFSTGANTEAF
V gene: TRBV6-6; J gene: TRBJ1-1; D gene: .; clone size: .; CDR3 protein: ASSLRETVNTEAF
V gene: TRBV9; J gene: TRBJ2-7; D gene: TRBD2; clone size: few; CDR3 protein: ASSSRPGTSGGAYEQY
V gene: TRBV6-4; J gene: TRBJ2-6; D gene: .; clone size: .; CDR3 protein: ASSAQGNGANGLT
V gene: TRBV7-9; J gene: TRBJ2-5; D gene: TRBD2; clone size: few; CDR3 protein: ASSWTSGQETQY
V gene: TRBV18; J gene: TRBJ1-6; D gene: TRBD1; clone size: .; CDR3 protein: ASSRTGYNSPLH
V gene: TRBV7-3; J gene: TRBJ1-2; D gene: TRBD1; clone size: .; CDR3 protein: ASSSGTGGGYGYT
V gene: TRBV4-1; J gene: TRBJ1-1; D gene: TRBD1; clone size: .; CDR3 protein: ASSGRGEDRGLPLNTEAF
V gene: TRBV7-2; J gene: TRBJ1-5; D gene: .; clone size: .; CDR3 protein: ASSPHGGQVFRPQH
V gene: TRBV9; J gene: TRBJ1-2; D gene: .; clone size: .; CDR3 protein: ASSVGGGENGYT
V gene: TRBV19; J gene: TRBJ1-5; D gene: .; clone size: .; CDR3 protein: ASSWGEGNQPQH
V gene: TRBV6-6; J gene: TRBJ1-1; D gene: TRBD1; clone size: .; CDR3 protein: ASSPAPRQGRAF
V gene: TRBV6-5; J gene: TRBJ1-4; D gene: .; clone size: .; CDR3 protein: ASSWQVNEKLF
V gene: TRBV9; J gene: TRBJ1-2; D gene: .; clone size: .; CDR3 protein: ASSVGGTGSYGYT
V gene: TRBV12-2; J gene: TRBJ2-4; D gene: .; clone size: .; CDR3 protein: ASRLGVFPPAQRVAKNIQY
V gene: TRBV11-1; J gene: TRBJ2-4; D gene: TRBD1; clone size: .; CDR3 protein: ASSPAPAGTGSKNIQY
V gene: TRBV5-1; J gene: TRBJ1-5; D gene: TRBD1; clone size: once; CDR3 protein: ASSLGPGGAGQPQH
V gene: TRBV14; J gene: TRBJ2-3; D gene: .; clone size: .; CDR3 protein: ASSRQRNTQY
V gene: TRBV7-2; J gene: .; D gene: .; clone size: .; CDR3 protein: ASSLVRQTYEQY
V gene: TRBV23-1; J gene: TRBJ1-3; D gene: TRBD1; clone size: .; CDR3 protein: ASTGGFPSGNTIY
V gene: TRBV9; J gene: TRBJ2-1; D gene: .; clone size: .; CDR3 protein: ASSPQNNEQF
V gene: TRBV30; J gene: TRBJ2-4; D gene: .; clone size: .; CDR3 protein: AWNLGQRKNSQY
V gene: TRBV6-4; J gene: TRBJ2-2; D gene: .; clone size: .; CDR3 protein: ASSVAGGELF
V gene: TRBV10-2; J gene: TRBJ1-1; D gene: .; clone size: .; CDR3 protein: ASSLPGDPAEAF
V gene: TRBV4-3; J gene: TRBJ1-2; D gene: .; clone size: .; CDR3 protein: ASSQDRGYYGYT
V gene: TRBV6-4; J gene: TRBJ2-1; D gene: .; clone size: .; CDR3 protein: ASPLNLAPSSSYNEPF
V gene: TRBV2; J gene: TRBJ2-7; D gene: TRBD2; clone size: .; CDR3 protein: ASSLRGGSSEQY
V gene: TRBV27; J gene: TRBJ2-7; D gene: TRBD2; clone size: .; CDR3 protein: ASRIAGRYEQY
V gene: TRBV5-6; J gene: TRBJ2-4; D gene: .; clone size: few; CDR3 protein: ASSLFGGVSNGENSQY
V gene: TRBV9; J gene: TRBJ1-1; D gene: TRBD1; clone size: .; CDR3 protein: ASSAYGTGSPMNTEAF
V gene: TRBV28; J gene: TRBJ2-5; D gene: .; clone size: .; CDR3 protein: ASSLRSAGIETQY
V gene: TRBV2; J gene: TRBJ2-3; D gene: .; clone size: .; CDR3 protein: ASSVRSVDSAWTSAQY
V gene: TRBV7-3; J gene: TRBJ2-2; D gene: TRBD2; clone size: few; CDR3 protein: ASSQLARYTGELF
V gene: TRBV4-2; J gene: TRBJ1-1; D gene: .; clone size: .; CDR3 protein: ASSQGAGQNTEAF
V gene: TRBV7-8; J gene: TRBJ1-3; D gene: .; clone size: .; CDR3 protein: ASSPQAPGNTIY
V gene: TRBV4-3; J gene: TRBJ1-2; D gene: .; clone size: .; CDR3 protein: ASSQVGVSLGYT
V gene: TRBV23-1; J gene: TRBJ1-2; D gene: .; clone size: .; CDR3 protein: ASRPRVRYT
V gene: TRBV28; J gene: TRBJ2-3; D gene: .; clone size: .; CDR3 protein: ASRGSPLLDTQY
V gene: TRBV7-3; J gene: TRBJ2-2; D gene: .; clone size: .; CDR3 protein: ASSREHPGGSGELF
V gene: TRBV6-6; J gene: TRBJ1-5; D gene: TRBD1; clone size: .; CDR3 protein: ASSPGTGGNQPQH
V gene: TRBV7-2; J gene: TRBJ1-4; D gene: .; clone size: .; CDR3 protein: ASRSSREDNEKLF
V gene: TRBV30; J gene: TRBJ1-6; D gene: .; clone size: few; CDR3 protein: AWTGDMSSYNSPLH
V gene: TRBV19; J gene: TRBJ1-5; D gene: .; clone size: .; CDR3 protein: ASSISGVQPQH
V gene: TRBV11-2; J gene: TRBJ2-1; D gene: TRBD2; clone size: .; CDR3 protein: ASSLTSGGGNEQF
V gene: TRBV10-1; J gene: TRBJ2-3; D gene: TRBD1; clone size: once; CDR3 protein: ASSDEGQGTDTQY
V gene: TRBV11-2; J gene: TRBJ1-2; D gene: .; clone size: few; CDR3 protein: ASSLGTTGDGYT
V gene: TRBV30; J gene: TRBJ2-6; D gene: .; clone size: .; CDR3 protein: AWTYSGANGLT
V gene: TRBV6-4; J gene: TRBJ1-1; D gene: .; clone size: .; CDR3 protein: ASSEQQNTEAF
V gene: TRBV7-9; J gene: TRBJ1-1; D gene: .; clone size: .; CDR3 protein: ASSQHGRGTEAF
V gene: TRBV6-5; J gene: TRBJ1-2; D gene: .; clone size: .; CDR3 protein: ASSKTGYGYT
V gene: TRBV2; J gene: TRBJ1-2; D gene: TRBD1; clone size: few; CDR3 protein: ASNPDRVDRGYT
V gene: TRBV19; J gene: TRBJ2-7; D gene: TRBD2; clone size: .; CDR3 protein: ASSPGGVLPGYEQY
V gene: TRBV5-1; J gene: TRBJ2-3; D gene: .; clone size: .; CDR3 protein: ASSLRGVRTDTQY